These T cell receptor beta chains were read from a single sample in a study of T-cell memory formation after mild COVID-19. TCRdb reprocessed the 5' RACE reads via MiXCR and lists one record per CDR3 protein. The table shows about 310,000 distinct CDR3 sequences, with less than 20% occurring only once. Sequencing used PBMCs or a T cell subset sorted from them (not recorded which). The receptor set was obtained from a man between 18 and 35 years old who had mild COVID-19 (a few samples of this study predate the infection). Cell type and time point are not known. CDR3s include the opening cysteine and the closing phenylalanine or tryptophan. Clone size is given for some rows only: seen once, a few or many times, or a class if the clone is expanded.

clone size,J gene,V gene,CDR3 protein
many,TRBJ1-1,TRBV18,CASSPGVNTEAFF
few,TRBJ2-3,TRBV3-1,CASSQGRLAATDTQYF
NA,TRBJ2-4,TRBV2,CASRTTSGGRAKNIQYF
few,TRBJ1-6,TRBV4-3,CASSQDHGRGASPLHF
NA,TRBJ2-1,TRBV24-1,CATSWEGGEQFF
few,TRBJ1-1,TRBV7-2,CASSLARGQGTEAFF
NA,TRBJ1-2,TRBV9,CASSVTGTGEGYTF
NA,TRBJ2-5,TRBV7-2,CASSLRGSGGETQYF
NA,TRBJ2-3,TRBV11-2,CASSQSGLDTQYF
once,TRBJ1-6,TRBV18,CASSPPGQGYGSPLHF
few,TRBJ2-2,TRBV29-1,CSVEEGAGELFF
NA,TRBJ2-2,TRBV20-1,CSARGRTRVDTGELFF
few,TRBJ1-5,TRBV20-1,CSAREDRRGNQPQHF
NA,TRBJ2-7,TRBV20-1,CSASPRGREYEQYF
few,TRBJ2-2,TRBV2,CASRRLAATGELFF
many,TRBJ2-5,TRBV29-1,CSVAGIAGGTSETQYF
NA,TRBJ1-2,TRBV6-5,CASRPTGSAKNYVYTF
NA,TRBJ2-1,TRBV7-7,CASSFFLVGVSYNEQFF
NA,TRBJ1-5,TRBV7-9,CASNSGTGVSPQHF
NA,TRBJ2-3,TRBV30,CAWSIGARKSTDTQYF
NA,TRBJ2-2,TRBV6-5,CASSYSRHTGELFF
few,TRBJ2-5,TRBV15,CATRRYDRNQETQYF
few,TRBJ2-5,TRBV5-1,CASSSQGHSQETQYF
many,TRBJ1-1,TRBV4-2,CASSQDWIRTGMNTEAFF
many,TRBJ2-5,TRBV7-6,CASSRLAGGGETQYF
NA,TRBJ1-1,TRBV6-6,CASRPGRGMNTEAFF
NA,TRBJ1-3,TRBV7-9,CASSSLWSGNTIYF
NA,TRBJ1-2,TRBV7-2,CASSITNGFRDGYTF
NA,TRBJ1-6,TRBV14,CASSYEGGSPLHF
NA,TRBJ2-5,TRBV2,CASSRTGEWETQYF
NA,TRBJ2-1,TRBV4-3,CASSPTEWSSGGYNEQFF
NA,TRBJ1-1,TRBV21-1,CASSVSGGDTEAFF
NA,TRBJ2-3,TRBV4-3,CASSQDRTGGADTQYF
NA,TRBJ2-1,TRBV6-2/TRBV6-3,CACTTSYNEQFF
NA,TRBJ1-3,TRBV5-5,CASSTSRGSGNTIYF
few,TRBJ2-4,TRBV10-2,CATIPSGPKNIQYF
NA,TRBJ1-2,TRBV11-1,CASSPGIHYGYTF
few,TRBJ1-5,TRBV6-5,CASRSGTGGQPQHF
NA,TRBJ2-3,TRBV6-5,CASSPPSGGAADTQYF
NA,TRBJ2-3,TRBV20-1,CSARTGGPNTQYF
NA,TRBJ1-4,TRBV12-3/TRBV12-4,CASNWGDGKLFF
few,TRBJ2-1,TRBV4-2,CASSQDPLDWNYNEQFF
few,TRBJ2-3,TRBV7-2,CASSSPNSDTQYF
NA,TRBJ1-2,TRBV28,CASISPLFNYGYTF
NA,TRBJ2-5,TRBV4-1,CASSQGRTVQETQYF
NA,TRBJ2-5,TRBV19,CASNLAGYQETQYF
NA,TRBJ1-1,TRBV20-1,CSAGPQTEAFF
few,TRBJ2-2,TRBV4-1,CASRDRPAGELFF
NA,TRBJ1-1,TRBV19,CASSIIGFTTAQNTEAFF